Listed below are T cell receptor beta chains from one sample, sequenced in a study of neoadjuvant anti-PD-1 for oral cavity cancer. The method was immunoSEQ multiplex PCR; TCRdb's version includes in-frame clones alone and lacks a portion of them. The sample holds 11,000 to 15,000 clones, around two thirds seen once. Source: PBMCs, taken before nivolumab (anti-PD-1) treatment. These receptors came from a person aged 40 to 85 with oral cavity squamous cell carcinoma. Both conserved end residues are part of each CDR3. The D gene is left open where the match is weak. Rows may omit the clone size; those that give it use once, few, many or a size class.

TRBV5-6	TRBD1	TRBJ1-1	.	TGTGCCAGCAGCTTGGCCGCAGGGGGCCTTTTTGGCACTGAAGCTTTCTTT	CASSLAAGGLFGTEAFF
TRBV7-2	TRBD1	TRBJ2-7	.	TGTGCCAGCAGCTTCAACAGGGGATACGAGCAGTACTTC	CASSFNRGYEQYF
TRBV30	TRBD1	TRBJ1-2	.	TGTGCCTGGAGAGCAGCCTGGGGACAGGGGAACTATGGCTACACCTTC	CAWRAAWGQGNYGYTF
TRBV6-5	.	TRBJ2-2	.	TGTGCCAGCAGAAGACACGGCACCGGGGAGCTGTTTTTT	CASRRHGTGELFF
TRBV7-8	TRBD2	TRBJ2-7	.	TGTGCCAGCAGCTTCGGCGGGAGCTCCTACGAGCAGTACTTC	CASSFGGSSYEQYF
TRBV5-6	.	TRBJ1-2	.	TGTGCCAGCAGCTTGTCGGGCGCGGCCCAGGGCTACACCTTC	CASSLSGAAQGYTF
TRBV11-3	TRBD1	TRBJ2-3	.	TGTGCCAGCAGTTTGGGGACAGGGGGCACAGATACGCAGTATTTT	CASSLGTGGTDTQYF
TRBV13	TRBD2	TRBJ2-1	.	TGTGCCAGCAGCTTAGGTACGGGGGGGCATAATGAGCAGTTCTTC	CASSLGTGGHNEQFF
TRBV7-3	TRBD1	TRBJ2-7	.	TGTGCCAGCAGCTGGACAGGGTCCTACGAGCAGTACTTC	CASSWTGSYEQYF
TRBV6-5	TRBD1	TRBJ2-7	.	TGTGCCAGCAGTTACTCGACAGGGGCTTACGAGCAGTACTTC	CASSYSTGAYEQYF
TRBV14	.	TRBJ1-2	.	TGTGCCAGCAGCCAAGTCCCACGTGGCTATGGCTACACCTTC	CASSQVPRGYGYTF
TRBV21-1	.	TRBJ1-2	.	TGTGCCAGCAGCAAAGGAAGGAGGGTGAATGGCTACACCTTC	CASSKGRRVNGYTF
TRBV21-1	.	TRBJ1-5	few	TGTGCCAGCAGCGGGACGGACGGTTATCAGCCCCAGCATTTT	CASSGTDGYQPQHF
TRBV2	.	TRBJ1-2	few	TGTGCCAGCAGTCAGGGAAACAGGTTGGAGTTTCTGGGCTACACCTTC	CASSQGNRLEFLGYTF
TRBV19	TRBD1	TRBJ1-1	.	TGTGCCAGTAGTTCACAGGGGTTTGGGGTCACTGAAGCTTTCTTT	CASSSQGFGVTEAFF
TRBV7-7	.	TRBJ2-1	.	TGTGCTAGCAGCTTAGGGCCTACGAGCTCCTACAATGAGCAGTTCTTC	CASSLGPTSSYNEQFF
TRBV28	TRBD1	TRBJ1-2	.	TGTGCCAGCAGCCAGGGACAGAACTATGGCTACACCTTC	CASSQGQNYGYTF
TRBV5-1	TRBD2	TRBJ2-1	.	TGCGCCAGCAGCCCCCAAGCGGGAGAAGCCTACAATGAGCAGTTCTTC	CASSPQAGEAYNEQFF
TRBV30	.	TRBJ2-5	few	TGTGCCTGGAGACACAGGAATCTGGAGACCCAGTACTTC	CAWRHRNLETQYF
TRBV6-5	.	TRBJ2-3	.	TGTGCCAGCAGTTATACCAGGGGTAGCACAGATACGCAGTATTTT	CASSYTRGSTDTQYF
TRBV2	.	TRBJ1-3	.	TGTGCCAGCAGCCGACTTGGACAGATCTCTGGAAACACCATATATTTT	CASSRLGQISGNTIYF
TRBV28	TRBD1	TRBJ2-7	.	TGTGCCAGCAGTTTCCTTTACACCGACAGGGGGGAATCCTACGAGCAGTACTTC	CASSFLYTDRGESYEQYF
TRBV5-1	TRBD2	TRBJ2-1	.	TGCGCCAGCAGCGTCCAAGGACTAGCGGGAGGGAGCTCCTACAATGAGCAGTTCTTC	CASSVQGLAGGSSYNEQFF
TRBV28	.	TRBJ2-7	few	TGTGCCAGCAGTTTAGCCTACGAGCAGTACTTC	CASSLAYEQYF
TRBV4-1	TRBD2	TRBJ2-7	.	TGCGCCAGCAGCCCAAGCCCCCTAGCGGGAACTAGAAAGTACTTC	CASSPSPLAGTRKYF
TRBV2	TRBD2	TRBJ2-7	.	TGTGCCAGCAGGATACTAGCGGGAGCGATTGCCTACGAGCAGTACTTC	CASRILAGAIAYEQYF
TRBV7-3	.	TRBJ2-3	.	TGTGCCAGCAGCTTAACTAACTTGGATACGCAGTATTTT	CASSLTNLDTQYF
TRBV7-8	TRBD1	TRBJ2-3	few	TGTGCCAGCGGACAGGGGGCCAGCGGGGGCACAGATACGCAGTATTTT	CASGQGASGGTDTQYF
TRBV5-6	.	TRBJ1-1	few	TGTGCCAGCAGCTTATCTTGGGAGGGGGACACGAACACTGAAGCTTTCTTT	CASSLSWEGDTNTEAFF
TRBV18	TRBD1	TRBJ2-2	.	TGTGCCAGCTCAAAACCCGGGACAGGGGCAAGAATCGGGGAGCTGTTTTTT	CASSKPGTGARIGELFF
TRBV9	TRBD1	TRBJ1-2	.	TGTGCCAGCGGACGGGACAGCTCTAACTATGGCTACACCTTC	CASGRDSSNYGYTF
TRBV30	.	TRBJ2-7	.	TGTGCCTCGGGACATTCCTACGAGCAGTACTTC	CASGHSYEQYF
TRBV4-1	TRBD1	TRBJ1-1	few	TGCGCCAGCAGCCTAAGACAGGGGGCATTTAGTGAAGCTTTCTTT	CASSLRQGAFSEAFF
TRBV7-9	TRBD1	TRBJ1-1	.	TGTGCCAGCAGCTTAGAGGGGGCAATGAACACTGAAGCTTTCTTT	CASSLEGAMNTEAFF
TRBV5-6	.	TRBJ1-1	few	TGTGCCAGCAGTATTGGGACGGACCCTTTGAACACTGAAGCTTTCTTT	CASSIGTDPLNTEAFF
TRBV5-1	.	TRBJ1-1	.	TGCGCCAGCAGCTTCCCAGGCGCTAACACTGAAGCTTTCTTT	CASSFPGANTEAFF
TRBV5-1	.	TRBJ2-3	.	TGCGCCAGCAGCTTGGGCGGGACCGCGGCAGATACGCAGTATTTT	CASSLGGTAADTQYF
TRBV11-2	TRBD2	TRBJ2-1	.	TGTGCCAGCAGCCGACTAGCGGGAACCTACAATGAGCAGTTCTTC	CASSRLAGTYNEQFF